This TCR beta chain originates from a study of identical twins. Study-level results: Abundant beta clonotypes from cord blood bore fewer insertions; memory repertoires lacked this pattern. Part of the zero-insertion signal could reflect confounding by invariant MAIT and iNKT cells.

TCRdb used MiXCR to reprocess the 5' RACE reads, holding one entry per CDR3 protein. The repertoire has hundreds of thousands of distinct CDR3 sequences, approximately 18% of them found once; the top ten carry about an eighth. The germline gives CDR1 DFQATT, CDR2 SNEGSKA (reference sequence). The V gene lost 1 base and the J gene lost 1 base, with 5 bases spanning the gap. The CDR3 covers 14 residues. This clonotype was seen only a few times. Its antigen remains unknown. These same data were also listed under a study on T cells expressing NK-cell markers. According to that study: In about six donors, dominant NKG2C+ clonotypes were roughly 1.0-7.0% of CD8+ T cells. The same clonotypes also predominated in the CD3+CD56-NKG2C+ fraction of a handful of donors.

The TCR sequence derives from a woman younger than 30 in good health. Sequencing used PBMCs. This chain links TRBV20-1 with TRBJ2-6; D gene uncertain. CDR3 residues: CSARVESGANVLTF. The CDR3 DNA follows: TGCAGTGCTAGAGTCGAGTCTGGGGCCAACGTCCTGACTTTC.